Listed below are T cell receptor beta chains from one sample, sequenced in a study of OX40 agonist ivuxolimab in advanced cancers. Using immunoSEQ multiplex PCR, the repertoire was profiled, and TCRdb retains in-frame clones only, with some absent. This table holds approximately 80,000 clones, approximately 89% found once. The sample here was CD4+ or CD8+ T cells sorted from blood, taken in a trial of the OX40 agonist ivuxolimab. Source of these receptors: an adult with an advanced solid tumor such as melanoma, head and neck, liver or kidney cancer. Both conserved end residues are part of each CDR3. D genes are given only for firm matches. Clone size is not always given. Where it is, it says once, few, many or a class for expanded clones.

V	D	J	size	CDR3	DNA
TRBV7-9	TRBD1	TRBJ2-3	NA	CASSLGGQGGDTQYF	TGTGCCAGCAGCTTAGGCGGACAGGGGGGAGATACGCAGTATTTT
TRBV5-6	NA	TRBJ2-7	few	CASSLGPGEQYF	TGTGCCAGCAGCTTGGGTCCGGGCGAGCAGTACTTC
TRBV18	NA	TRBJ2-1	NA	CASSTRDTSYNEQFF	TGTGCCAGCTCAACCCGGGACACCTCCTACAATGAGCAGTTCTTC
TRBV23-1	TRBD1	TRBJ1-1	NA	CASSHSWDRRTEAFF	TGCGCCAGCAGTCATTCATGGGACAGGCGGACTGAAGCTTTCTTT
TRBV2	TRBD1	TRBJ1-2	once	CASSRQGDLFGYTF	TGTGCCAGCAGTAGACAGGGGGACCTCTTTGGCTACACCTTC
TRBV14	TRBD1	TRBJ2-1	NA	CASSPRTGMDYNEQFF	TGTGCCAGCAGCCCGAGGACAGGAATGGACTACAATGAGCAGTTCTTC
TRBV2	TRBD2	TRBJ2-1	NA	CASTGLAVNNEQFF	TGTGCCAGCACGGGACTAGCGGTCAACAATGAGCAGTTCTTC
TRBV30	NA	TRBJ1-2	NA	CAWSAGADFNYGYTF	TGTGCCTGGAGTGCCGGGGCCGACTTCAACTATGGCTACACCTTC
TRBV5-6	TRBD1	TRBJ1-2	NA	CASSLDRGRGYTF	TGTGCCAGCAGCCTCGACAGGGGGCGAGGCTACACCTTC
TRBV6-6	NA	TRBJ2-7	NA	CASTGVGVPSYEQYF	TGTGCCAGCACTGGGGTGGGGGTCCCTTCCTACGAGCAGTACTTC
TRBV10-1	TRBD1	TRBJ2-7	NA	CASSKGGSSYEQYF	TGCGCCAGCAGCAAAGGGGGCAGTTCCTACGAGCAGTACTTC
TRBV29-1	NA	TRBJ2-3	NA	CSVRSSTDTQYF	TGCAGCGTCCGCTCTAGCACAGATACGCAGTATTTT
TRBV10-1	TRBD2	TRBJ2-1	few	CASSGPGLAGGNEQFF	TGCGCCAGCAGTGGCCCGGGACTAGCGGGGGGCAACGAGCAGTTCTTC
TRBV5-1	NA	TRBJ2-1	NA	CASSLGAGGGYNEQFF	TGCGCCAGCAGCTTGGGTGCAGGGGGAGGCTACAATGAGCAGTTCTTC
TRBV2	NA	TRBJ2-1	NA	CASSDSGDQYNEQFF	TGTGCCAGCAGTGACTCGGGAGACCAATACAATGAGCAGTTCTTC
TRBV10-3	NA	TRBJ2-7	NA	CAISESGARVYEQYF	TGTGCCATCAGTGAGTCTGGGGCGAGGGTCTACGAGCAGTACTTC
TRBV15	TRBD1	TRBJ1-2	NA	CATRENRGLGYGYTF	TGTGCCACCAGGGAAAACAGGGGGCTGGGCTATGGCTACACCTTC
TRBV9	NA	TRBJ2-1	NA	CASSVVGGAEQFF	TGTGCCAGCAGCGTAGTTGGGGGGGCTGAGCAGTTCTTC
TRBV29-1	NA	TRBJ1-4	NA	CSVGLSINEKLFF	TGCAGCGTTGGTTTGTCGATTAATGAAAAACTGTTTTTT
TRBV27	TRBD1	TRBJ1-4	NA	CASRTGGVREKLFF	TGTGCCAGCAGAACAGGGGGCGTTCGGGAAAAACTGTTTTTT
TRBV5-1	NA	TRBJ2-3	NA	CASSLAGRSAQYF	TGCGCCAGCAGCTTGGCTGGCAGGTCAGCGCAGTATTTT
TRBV19	NA	TRBJ2-1	NA	CASSILGQSSSYNEQFF	TGTGCCAGTAGTATCCTAGGACAGTCTAGCTCCTACAATGAGCAGTTCTTC